A single sample gave rise to the 24 T cell receptor beta chains below, sequenced in a study of cytomegalovirus exposure and HLA in healthy donors. This PCR relied on a set of 60 Vbeta primers and 13 Jbeta primers. Clones were sequenced by immunoSEQ multiplex PCR, and TCRdb holds only the in-frame ones, with some missing. This repertoire shows some 150,000 clones, roughly 80% found once; its top ten account for roughly 7.6%. What was sequenced was PBMCs. These receptors originate from a woman in her 30s in good health and CMV-seropositive.

The V gene is TRBV27, the J gene TRBJ1-2; TRBD1 aligns across 8 bases. Trimming at V came to 4 bases and at J to 5 bases, leaving 9 bases not matched to a gene. The CDR3 is 15 amino acids. CDR1 MNHEY and CDR2 SMNVEV come from the germline V gene (reference sequence). CDR3 region: CASSSAGGAVYGYTF. CDR3 DNA sequence: TGTGCCAGCAGTTCGGCAGGGGGCGCCGTATATGGCTACACCTTC.

V is TRBV2 and J is TRBJ2-3; D ambiguous. The CDR3 has 12 amino acids. V was clipped by 5 bases and J by 0 bases, with 3 bases between them. Germline V gene data show CDR1 as SNHLY and CDR2 as FYNNEI. Here the CDR3 DNA reads TGTGCCAGCAGTATAAGCACAGATACGCAGTATTTT. It is translated as CASSISTDTQYF.

This clone has just a few counts. This chain links TRBV4-2 with TRBJ1-5; D is undetermined. Per germline, CDR1 LGHNA and CDR2 YNFKEQ. The ends were cut back, 3 bases at V and 7 bases at J, with 4 bases in the middle. This CDR3 spans 11 amino acids. CDR3 sequence reads: CASSHGQPQHF. The DNA of the CDR3 is TGTGCCAGCAGCCACGGGCAGCCCCAGCATTTT.

This chain links TRBV25-1 with TRBJ2-3, with D unresolved. Germline CDR1 is MGHDK and CDR2 is SYGVNS. V lost 3 bases, J lost 0 bases, and 7 bases lay in between. CDR3 size: 14 residues. CDR3 region: CASSDPSSTDTQYF. The CDR3 bases are TGTGCCAGCAGTGACCCCTCTAGCACAGATACGCAGTATTTT.

The chain recombines TRBV6-6 with TRBJ1-1, with TRBD1 matching 8 bases. Germline assignment: CDR1 MNHNY and CDR2 SVGAGI (reference sequence). J lost 0 bases, V lost 4 bases, and 7 bases had no gene match. The CDR3 length is 16 residues. In nucleotides, the CDR3 is TGTGCCAGCAGTTTCCCCGGACAGGGTTTGAACACTGAAGCTTTCTTT. It encodes CASSFPGQGLNTEAFF.

This clone was seen only once. V is TRBV7-2 and J is TRBJ2-2, with D possibly called TRBD1 or TRBD2 (6 bases each). V shed 5 bases and J shed 1 base, with 11 bases lying between them. Germline V gives CDR1 SGHTA, CDR2 FQGNSA. This CDR3 has 15 amino acids. The CDR3 DNA is TGTGCCAGCAGCGTAGGGGGACTGAACACCGGGGAGCTGTTTTTT. This gives the protein CASSVGGLNTGELFF.

The chain has TRBV18 and TRBJ1-6, with 7 bases identical to TRBD1. V dropped 5 bases and J dropped 14; count of bases not matched to a gene: 18. CDR1 and CDR2 (germline): KGHSH, LQKENI. The CDR3 totals 16 residues. CDR3 nucleotide sequence: TGTGCCAGCTCATTACAGGGGCCCCAGATTCTAGAGTCCCTCCACTTT. Protein sequence: CASSLQGPQILESLHF.

CDR3 sequence reads: CASRTPGQGNEKLFF. The CDR3 nucleotides are TGTGCCAGTCGAACCCCGGGACAGGGTAATGAAAAACTGTTTTTT. This chain joins TRBV19 and TRBJ1-4, with 9 bases that match TRBD1. Trimming took 8 bases from V and 4 from J; bases not matched to a gene: 8. CDR1 is LNHDA and CDR2 is SQIVND in the germline V gene (reference sequence). This CDR3 region has 15 residues.

The rearrangement links TRBV18 to TRBJ1-1; 11 bases align to TRBD1. V lost 5 bases to trimming and J lost 3 bases; unmatched junction nucleotides: 5. The length of the CDR3 is 15 residues. The germline CDR1 and CDR2 sequences are KGHSH and LQKENI. The CDR3 sequence is CASSDGQGAYTEAFF. The CDR3 DNA reads TGTGCCAGCTCAGATGGACAGGGGGCGTACACTGAAGCTTTCTTT.

The chain uses TRBV4-3 and TRBJ2-3; 8 nucleotides line up with TRBD1. V lost 4 bases to trimming and J lost 3 bases; unmatched junction nucleotides: 12. Per germline, CDR1 LGHNA and CDR2 YSLEER. The CDR3 is 17 amino acids. CDR3 amino acids: CASSLGGAGGKTDTQYF. In DNA, the CDR3 is TGCGCCAGCAGCCTGGGTGGGGCAGGGGGCAAGACAGATACGCAGTATTTT.

This clone was seen only a few times. The genes are TRBV4-3 and TRBJ2-7; TRBD1 agrees at 7 bases. The V gene end was trimmed by 8 bases and the J gene end by 3 bases; junction bases not matched to a gene: 19. The V gene's germline CDR1 is LGHNA and CDR2 YSLEER. The CDR3 has 17 amino acids. The CDR3 DNA reads as TGCGCCAGCCCTATTGCTCCCCTCTACCGGGACAGCTACGAGCAGTACTTC. Translating it yields CASPIAPLYRDSYEQYF.

This clone has a single count. The chain combines TRBV7-3 with TRBJ2-7; D possibly corresponds to TRBD1 (6 bases). The germline V gene has CDR1 SGHTA and CDR2 FQGTGA. This CDR3 is built from 13 residues. V was clipped by 5 bases and J by 5 bases, with 13 bases between them. The CDR3 DNA sequence: TGTGCCAGCAGCCCCCTGGACAGTCACGAGCAGTACTTC. The encoded protein is CASSPLDSHEQYF.

V and J are TRBV15 and TRBJ2-7; 9 bases match TRBD2. The junction had 7 bases not matched to a gene; V was cut back by 5 bases and J by 2 bases. There are 15 residues in the CDR3. Germline CDR1 and CDR2: LNHNV and YYDKDF (reference sequence). The CDR3 reads CATSFRLAEPYEQYF. The CDR3 region has the DNA TGTGCCACCAGCTTTCGACTAGCGGAACCCTACGAGCAGTACTTC.

The chain is built from TRBV25-1 and TRBJ1-1, with 10 bases identical to TRBD1. V was clipped by 4 bases and J by 6 bases; unmatched bases: 11. This CDR3 is built from 16 residues. Germline V gives CDR1 MGHDK, CDR2 SYGVNS. The CDR3 coding sequence is TGTGCCAGCAGTGGATTAGACAGGGGGCTAATTGCTGAAGCTTTCTTT. Translated, it gives CASSGLDRGLIAEAFF.

The CDR3 region has the DNA TGTGCCAGCAGCCCCCAGGGCTCTGGAAACACCATATATTTT. It codes for CASSPQGSGNTIYF. This chain uses TRBV9 with TRBJ1-3; possibly TRBD1 for D (5 bases). This CDR3 has 14 amino acids. Germline V gives CDR1 SGDLS, CDR2 YYNGEE. The V and J ends lost 4 bases and 0 bases respectively, with 8 bases between them.

This chain uses TRBV19 with TRBJ1-5; D gene ambiguous. Trimming took off 5 bases at V and 1 base at J, with 15 bases between the two ends. Germline CDR1 is LNHDA and CDR2 is SQIVND (reference sequence). The CDR3 extends over 16 amino acids. The CDR3 is CASSFPGRASNQPQHF. The CDR3 nucleotides are TGTGCCAGTAGTTTCCCTGGGAGAGCCAGCAATCAGCCCCAGCATTTT.

The chain uses TRBV5-1 and TRBJ1-5, with 7 bases that match TRBD1. The J segment lost 1 base and the V segment lost 2 bases, leaving 0 bases of the junction unmatched. Germline V lookup: CDR1 SGHRS, CDR2 YFSETQ. The CDR3 contains 14 residues. In DNA form, the CDR3 reads TGCGCCAGCAGCTTACAGGGGAGCAATCAGCCCCAGCATTTT. Translation gives CASSLQGSNQPQHF.

The J gene is TRBJ1-1, the V gene TRBV5-6; D remains ambiguous. Trimming stripped 6 bases from V and 7 bases from J, with 19 bases between. Germline V gene lookup returns CDR1 SGHDT and CDR2 YYEEEE. The CDR3 runs to 14 residues. For the CDR3, the DNA is TGTGCCAGCACCACTTCCCCCATGGTTGGTGAAGCTTTCTTT. Amino acid sequence: CASTTSPMVGEAFF.

The chain employs TRBV28 and TRBJ1-2; D is perhaps TRBD1 (5 bases). V gave up 6 bases and J gave up 6 bases, with 23 bases separating them. The CDR3 has 16 residues. Per the germline V gene, CDR1 is MDHEN and CDR2 is SYDVKM. CDR3 region: CASSPLDSEVNHGYTF. In DNA form, the CDR3 reads TGTGCCAGCAGCCCCCTCGACAGTGAAGTGAACCATGGCTACACCTTC.

This sequence joins TRBV7-2 and TRBJ2-5; 10 nucleotides align to TRBD2. The CDR3 is made up of 15 amino acids. After removal of 3 bases from V and 5 bases from J, the junction contained 6 bases not matched to a gene. The germline CDR1 and CDR2 sequences are SGHTA and FQGNSA. CDR3 sequence reads: CASSFQRGGGETQYF. The CDR3, as DNA: TGTGCCAGCAGCTTTCAGCGGGGGGGCGGGGAGACCCAGTACTTC.

The chain recombines TRBV21-1 with TRBJ2-2; TRBD1, the table's D call, was not compared with the DNA. TRBV21-1 is recorded as a pseudogene. The CDR3 is made up of 16 amino acids. The CDR3 DNA reads as TGTGCCAGCAGCAAAGGGGACAGGGGTTACACCGGGGAGCTGTTTTTT. It translates to CASSKGDRGYTGELFF.

Comment on this clone: This same CDR3 is encoded by further DNA sequences in the sample. The chain recombines TRBV9 with TRBJ1-2, with 10 bases aligning to TRBD1. Germline trimming cut 4 bases from V and 2 bases from J; bases unmatched to any gene: 2. The length of the CDR3 is 14 residues. The germline V gene has CDR1 SGDLS and CDR2 YYNGEE. Here the CDR3 DNA reads TGTGCCAGCAGCTCGGGACAGGGGAACTATGGCTACACCTTC. Protein sequence: CASSSGQGNYGYTF.

This clone has a handful of counts. V gene TRBV5-1 combines with J gene TRBJ2-2; 9 nucleotides agree with TRBD1. Trimming took 0 bases from V and 4 from J; bases not matched to a gene: 4. Germline lookup yields CDR1 SGHRS and CDR2 YFSETQ. The CDR3 extends over 16 amino acids. Here the CDR3 DNA reads TGCGCCAGCAGCTTGGTACAGGGGGCAGGCACCGGGGAGCTGTTTTTT. Translation: CASSLVQGAGTGELFF. Looking up the rest from reference TRBV5-1 and TRBJ2-2 gives the full variable domain: KAGVTQTPRYLIKTRGQQVTLSCSPISGHRSVSWYQQTPGQGLQFLFEYFSETQRNKGNFPGRFSGRQFSNSRSEMNVSTLELGDSALYLCASSLVQGAGTGELFFGEGSRLTVL.

Details on this clone: This sample includes further DNA sequences coding for the same CDR3. The V call is TRBV7-6, the J call TRBJ2-7, with 8 nucleotides matching TRBD2. Germline V gives CDR1 SGHVS, CDR2 FNYEAQ. The junction had 3 bases not matched to a gene; V was cut back by 3 bases and J by 2 bases. CDR3 length: 14 amino acids. The CDR3 DNA sequence: TGTGCCAGCAGCTTTCGGGGGGGTCCCTACGAGCAGTACTTC. The encoded protein is CASSFRGGPYEQYF. The full variable domain, completed using reference TRBV7-6 and TRBJ2-7, is GAGVSQSPRYKVTKRGQDVALRCDPISGHVSLYWYRQALGQGPEFLTYFNYEAQQDKSGLPNDRFSAERPEGSISTLTIQRTEQRDSAMYRCASSFRGGPYEQYFGPGTRLTVT.